Each of the 18 T cell receptor beta chains below was sequenced from the same sample in a study of shared clonotypes between healthy human individuals. Using immunoSEQ multiplex PCR, the repertoire was profiled, and TCRdb retains in-frame clones only, with some absent. Among about 480,000 clones listed, nearly 80% were seen once. Sequenced material: PBMCs. All receptors derive from a woman aged 40 to 49 in good health. Some clones in this sample may be carry-over from other donors' samples.

The rearrangement joins TRBV2 to TRBJ1-2, with D perhaps TRBD1 (5 bases). The CDR3 runs 14 residues. The V and J ends lost 5 bases and 4 bases respectively, with 14 bases between them. In germline, CDR1 is SNHLY, CDR2 FYNNEI. CDR3 amino acids: CASSPPKGSYGYTF. CDR3 sequence (DNA): TGTGCCAGCAGTCCCCCGAAGGGGAGCTATGGCTACACCTTC.

The chain couples TRBV18 to TRBJ2-1; 11 bases fit TRBD2. The ends lost 3 bases at V and 2 bases at J; junction bases unmatched: 3. Germline CDR1 reads KGHSH; CDR2 reads LQKENI. CDR3 length: 16 residues. The CDR3 protein is CASSPSTSGAYNEQFF. DNA for the CDR3: TGTGCCAGCTCACCTTCGACTAGCGGGGCCTACAATGAGCAGTTCTTC.

This clone appeared once. The chain links TRBV27 to TRBJ2-7; 8 bases line up with TRBD2. V was pared by 1 base and J by 3 bases, with 5 bases of the junction left unmatched. This CDR3 comprises 15 residues. CDR1 MNHEY and CDR2 SMNVEV come from the germline V gene (reference sequence). The CDR3 loop is CASSLLSGSFYEQYF. CDR3 DNA: TGTGCCAGCAGTTTATTAAGCGGGAGTTTCTACGAGCAGTACTTC.

Regarding this clone: The identical CDR3 is also encoded by other nucleotide sequences in the sample. The chain joins TRBV28 to TRBJ1-1, with D unresolved. With 6 bases removed from V and 0 bases from J, the gap between germline ends came to 11 bases. The CDR3 spans 14 residues. Germline V gene data show CDR1 as MDHEN and CDR2 as SYDVKM. CDR3 sequence: CASSSWTVNTEAFF. CDR3 sequence (DNA): TGTGCCAGCAGCTCGTGGACGGTGAACACTGAAGCTTTCTTT.

V and J are TRBV10-3 and TRBJ1-4; tentatively, D is TRBD1 (5 bases). Trimming cost V 0 bases and J 0 bases, with 11 bases left between them. The CDR3 loop spans 17 amino acids. Per germline, CDR1 ENHRY and CDR2 SYGVKD. For the CDR3, the DNA is TGTGCCATCAGTGAGTCGGGGGGATGGTCAACTAATGAAAAACTGTTTTTT. The encoded protein is CAISESGGWSTNEKLFF.

The chain recombines TRBV4-1 with TRBJ2-2, with D possibly matching TRBD1 (5 bases). Germline CDR1 and CDR2: MGHRA and YSYEKL. V was pared by 6 bases and J by 5 bases, with 16 bases between. The CDR3 sequence is 15 residues long. CDR3: CASSQPTTGTGELFF. Here the CDR3 DNA reads TGCGCCAGCAGTCAACCCACCACAGGAACCGGGGAGCTGTTTTTT.

The V call is TRBV2, the J call TRBJ2-1; 12 bases agree with TRBD2. The germline V gene encodes CDR1 SNHLY and CDR2 FYNNEI. The CDR3 is 18 residues long. The V gene end was trimmed by 8 bases and the J gene end by 2 bases; junction bases not matched to a gene: 13. CDR3 protein: CASRTRPLAGGPYNEQFF. The CDR3, as DNA: TGTGCCAGCCGCACTAGACCCCTAGCGGGAGGGCCCTACAATGAGCAGTTCTTC.

This clone was seen a single time. Possible read error: a much larger clone is one base away. The chain carries TRBV6-5 and TRBJ2-5, with 8 positions matching TRBD1. The J call could be wrong; TRBJ2-7 is a better fit for the DNA end. The CDR3 has 15 amino acids. Germline-derived CDR1 and CDR2 are MNHEY and SVGAGI. Here the CDR3 reads CASSYSGQGSHEQYF. The CDR3 coding sequence is TGTGCCAGCAGTTACTCCGGACAGGGTTCCCACGAGCAGTACTTC.

In this sample, this clone turned up once. V gene TRBV29-1 combines with J gene TRBJ2-3, with 10 bases that match TRBD2. There are 15 residues in the CDR3. V dropped 8 bases and J dropped 4; count of bases not matched to a gene: 12. Germline loops: CDR1 SQVTM, CDR2 ANQGSEA. The CDR3 region is CSLLPSGSGADTQYF. DNA for the CDR3: TGCAGCCTCTTACCTAGCGGGAGTGGAGCAGATACGCAGTATTTT.

This clone was counted only a few times. In nucleotides, the CDR3 is TGTGCCAGCAGTGAAGCATACGGGGGGGTCGGACACGAGCAGTACTTC. This codes for CASSEAYGGVGHEQYF. This sequence joins TRBV6-1 and TRBJ2-7; 8 positions match TRBD2. This CDR3 comprises 16 residues. With 0 bases clipped from V and 5 bases from J, the junction kept 9 bases outside the gene matches. CDR1 and CDR2 (germline): MNHNS, SASEGT.

This clone showed up just a few times. CDR3 sequence: CASSKKNRCLQPQHF. In DNA, the CDR3 is TGTGCCAGCAGCAAAAAAAACAGGTGTTTACAGCCCCAGCATTTT. The V call is TRBV21-1, the J call TRBJ1-5; the table's D call of TRBD1 was not tested on the DNA. TRBV21-1 is listed as a pseudogene. The CDR3 runs to 15 residues.

The chain employs TRBV28 and TRBJ1-5; a possible D gene is TRBD1 (5 bases). The CDR3 has 17 amino acids. In germline, CDR1 is MDHEN, CDR2 SYDVKM. Between the trimmed V and J ends, which lost 5 bases and 0 bases, there was a span of 17 bases. The CDR3 is CASSTPSGQASNQPQHF. The CDR3 DNA sequence: TGTGCCAGCAGTACCCCCTCAGGGCAGGCTAGCAATCAGCCCCAGCATTTT.

The V call is TRBV27, the J call TRBJ1-2; the match to TRBD1 covers 8 bases. The junction had 3 bases not matched to a gene; V was cut back by 3 bases and J by 6 bases. The CDR3 contains 13 residues. Germline CDR1 and CDR2: MNHEY and SMNVEV (reference sequence). In DNA form, the CDR3 reads TGTGCCAGCAGTTTCCGGACAGGGAATGGCTACACCTTC. Translation gives CASSFRTGNGYTF.

V gene TRBV7-8 combines with J gene TRBJ2-1, with D perhaps TRBD1 (5 bases). This CDR3 has 13 residues. The germline CDR1 and CDR2 sequences are SGHVS and FQNEAQ. V was pared by 4 bases and J by 4 bases, with 8 bases between. The CDR3 loop is CASSSDTYNEQFF. The CDR3, as DNA: TGTGCCAGCAGCTCGGACACTTACAATGAGCAGTTCTTC.

The chain joins TRBV6-5 to TRBJ2-1; D gene uncertain. The length of the CDR3 is 13 residues. Per the germline V gene, CDR1 is MNHEY and CDR2 is SVGAGI. Trimming pared 8 bases from V and 2 bases from J, leaving 10 bases between. CDR3 nucleotides: TGTGCCAGCCAGGACCCTCCCTACAATGAGCAGTTCTTC. Translating gives CASQDPPYNEQFF.

The chain has TRBV7-2 and TRBJ2-7; 8 bases align to TRBD2. Per germline, CDR1 SGHTA and CDR2 FQGNSA. This CDR3 comprises 14 residues. V shed 5 bases, J shed 2 bases, and the junction held 5 bases outside the gene matches. Written as DNA, the CDR3 is TGTGCCAGCAGCCCCCAAGCGGGAGCCTACGAGCAGTACTTC. It encodes CASSPQAGAYEQYF.

V gene TRBV7-9 combines with J gene TRBJ2-1; 10 bases are a match to TRBD2. Germline-derived CDR1 and CDR2 are SEHNR and FQNEAQ (reference sequence). V lost 1 base and J lost 6; bases outside the gene matches: 3. The CDR3 runs to 15 residues. This CDR3 is CASSLVLAGVNEQFF. The CDR3 DNA sequence: TGTGCCAGCAGCTTAGTGCTAGCGGGAGTCAATGAGCAGTTCTTC.

This chain connects TRBV9 to TRBJ2-7; TRBD1 aligns across 10 bases. V trimming: 4 bases; J trimming: 3 bases; junction bases outside the gene matches: 7. This CDR3 comprises 15 residues. Looked up from germline, CDR1 is SGDLS and CDR2 is YYNGEE. DNA for the CDR3: TGTGCCAGCAGCCCGGGGGGGACAGGGGTCTACGAGCAGTACTTC. It specifies CASSPGGTGVYEQYF. The full variable domain, rest sourced from reference TRBV9 and TRBJ2-7, is DSGVTQTPKHLITATGQRVTLRCSPRSGDLSVYWYQQSLDQGLQFLIQYYNGEERAKGNILERFSAQQFPDLHSELNLSSLELGDSALYFCASSPGGTGVYEQYFGPGTRLTVT.